This T cell receptor (beta chain) was identified during a study of shared clonotypes between healthy human individuals. Study-level results: Non-shared clonotypes were found to have lower generation probabilities than the clonotypes that were shared by all four of the sorted-subset donors. Memory subsets had estimated richness that was generally smaller than that of naive subsets.

The CDR3 covers 15 residues. CDR1 and CDR2 from the germline V gene are SGHNT and YYREEE (reference sequence). V shed 0 bases, J shed 2 bases, and the junction held 5 bases outside the gene matches. Researchers ran the assay at a deep level. Data came from immunoSEQ multiplex PCR; TCRdb stores just in-frame clones and leaves some out. The data show over a million clones, about four fifths seen once. A split of CD4+ cells into CD45RA+ naive and CD45RA-negative memory subsets was performed. Turning to this clone: Antigen: not known.

V gene TRBV5-4 combines with J gene TRBJ2-7; 7 nucleotides align to TRBD2. This clonotype originated in a man aged 18 to 29 in good health. Some clones in this sample may be carry-over from other donors' samples. What was sequenced was memory CD4+ T cells from PBMCs. Subset specified: CD45RA-negative fraction. The CDR3 bases are TGTGCCAGCAGCTTGGAGTCAGGGAGGGCCTACGAGCAGTACTTC. Its protein product is CASSLESGRAYEQYF.